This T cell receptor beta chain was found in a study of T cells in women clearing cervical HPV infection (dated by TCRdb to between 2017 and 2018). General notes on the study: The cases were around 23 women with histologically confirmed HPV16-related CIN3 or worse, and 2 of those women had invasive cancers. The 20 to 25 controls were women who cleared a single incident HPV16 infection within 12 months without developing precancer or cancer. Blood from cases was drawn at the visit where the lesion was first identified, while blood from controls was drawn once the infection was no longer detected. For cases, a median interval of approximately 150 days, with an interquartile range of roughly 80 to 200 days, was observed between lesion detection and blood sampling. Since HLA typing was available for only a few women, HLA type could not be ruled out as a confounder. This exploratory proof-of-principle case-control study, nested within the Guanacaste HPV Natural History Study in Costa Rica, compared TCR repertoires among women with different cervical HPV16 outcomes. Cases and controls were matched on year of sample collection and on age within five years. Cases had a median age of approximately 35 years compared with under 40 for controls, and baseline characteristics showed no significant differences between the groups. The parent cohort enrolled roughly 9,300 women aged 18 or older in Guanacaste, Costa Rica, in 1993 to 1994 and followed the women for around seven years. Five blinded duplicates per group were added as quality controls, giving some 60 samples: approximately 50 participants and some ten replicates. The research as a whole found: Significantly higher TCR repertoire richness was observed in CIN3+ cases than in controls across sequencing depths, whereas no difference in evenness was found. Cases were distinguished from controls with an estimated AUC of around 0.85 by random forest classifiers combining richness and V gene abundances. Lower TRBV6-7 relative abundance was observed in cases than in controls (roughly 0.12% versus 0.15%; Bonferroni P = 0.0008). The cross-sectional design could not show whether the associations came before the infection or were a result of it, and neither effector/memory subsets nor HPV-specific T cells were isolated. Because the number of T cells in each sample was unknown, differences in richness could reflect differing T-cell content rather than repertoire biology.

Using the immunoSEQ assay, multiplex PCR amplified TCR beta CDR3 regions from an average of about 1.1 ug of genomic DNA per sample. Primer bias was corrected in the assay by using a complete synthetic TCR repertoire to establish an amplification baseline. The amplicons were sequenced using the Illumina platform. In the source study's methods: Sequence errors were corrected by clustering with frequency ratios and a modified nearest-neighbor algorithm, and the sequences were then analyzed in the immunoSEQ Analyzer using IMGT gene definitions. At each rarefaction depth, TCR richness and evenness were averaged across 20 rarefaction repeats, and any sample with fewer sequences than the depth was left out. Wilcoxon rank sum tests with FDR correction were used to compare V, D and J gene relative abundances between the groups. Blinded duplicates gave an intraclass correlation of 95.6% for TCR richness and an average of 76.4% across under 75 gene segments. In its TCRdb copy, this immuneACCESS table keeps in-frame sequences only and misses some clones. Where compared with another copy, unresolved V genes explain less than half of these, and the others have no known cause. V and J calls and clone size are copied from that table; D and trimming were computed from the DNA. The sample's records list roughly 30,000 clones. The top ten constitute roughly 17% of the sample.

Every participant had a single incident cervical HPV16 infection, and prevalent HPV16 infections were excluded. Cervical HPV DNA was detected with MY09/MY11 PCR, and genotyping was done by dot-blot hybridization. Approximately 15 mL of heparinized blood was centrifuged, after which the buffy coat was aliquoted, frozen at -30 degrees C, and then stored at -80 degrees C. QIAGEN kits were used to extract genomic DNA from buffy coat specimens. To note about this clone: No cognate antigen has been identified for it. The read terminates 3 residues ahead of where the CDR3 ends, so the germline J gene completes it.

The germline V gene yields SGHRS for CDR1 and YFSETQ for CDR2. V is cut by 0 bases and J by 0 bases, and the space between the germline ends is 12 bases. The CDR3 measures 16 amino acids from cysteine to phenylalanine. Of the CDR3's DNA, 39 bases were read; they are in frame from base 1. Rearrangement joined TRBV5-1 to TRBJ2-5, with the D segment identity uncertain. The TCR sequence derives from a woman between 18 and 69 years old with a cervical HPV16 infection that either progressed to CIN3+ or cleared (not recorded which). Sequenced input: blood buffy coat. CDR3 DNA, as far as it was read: TGCGCCAGCAGCTTGGGAACATCCCCCTACCAAGAGACC. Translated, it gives CASSLGTSPYQET. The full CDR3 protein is CASSLGTSPYQETQYF. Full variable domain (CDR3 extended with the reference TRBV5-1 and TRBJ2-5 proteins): KAGVTQTPRYLIKTRGQQVTLSCSPISGHRSVSWYQQTPGQGLQFLFEYFSETQRNKGNFPGRFSGRQFSNSRSEMNVSTLELGDSALYLCASSLGTSPYQETQYFGPGTRLLVL.